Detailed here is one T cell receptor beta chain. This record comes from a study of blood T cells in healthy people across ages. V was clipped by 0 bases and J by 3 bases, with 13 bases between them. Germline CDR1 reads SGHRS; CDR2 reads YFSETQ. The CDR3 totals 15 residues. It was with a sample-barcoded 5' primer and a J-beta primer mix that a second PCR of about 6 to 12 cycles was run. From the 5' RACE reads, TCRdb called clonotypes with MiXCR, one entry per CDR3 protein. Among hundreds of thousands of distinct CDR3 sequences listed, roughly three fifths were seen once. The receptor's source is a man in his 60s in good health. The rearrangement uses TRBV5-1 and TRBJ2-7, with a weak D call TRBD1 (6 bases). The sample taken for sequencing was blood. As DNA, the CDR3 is TGCGCCAGCAGCTTGGGGGACACGAAGTTCTACGAGCAGTACTTC. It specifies CASSLGDTKFYEQYF. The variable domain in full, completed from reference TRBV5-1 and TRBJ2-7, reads KAGVTQTPRYLIKTRGQQVTLSCSPISGHRSVSWYQQTPGQGLQFLFEYFSETQRNKGNFPGRFSGRQFSNSRSEMNVSTLELGDSALYLCASSLGDTKFYEQYFGPGTRLTVT.